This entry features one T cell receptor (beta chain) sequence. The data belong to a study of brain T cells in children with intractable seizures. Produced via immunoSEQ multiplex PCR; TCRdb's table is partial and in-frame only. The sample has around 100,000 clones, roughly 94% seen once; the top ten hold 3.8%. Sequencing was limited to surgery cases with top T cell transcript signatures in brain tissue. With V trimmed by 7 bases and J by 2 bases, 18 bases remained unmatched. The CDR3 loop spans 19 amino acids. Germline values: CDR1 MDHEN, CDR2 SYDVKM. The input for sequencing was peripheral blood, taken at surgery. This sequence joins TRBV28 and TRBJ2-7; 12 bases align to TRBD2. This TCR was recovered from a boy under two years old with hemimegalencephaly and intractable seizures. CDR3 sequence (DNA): TGTGCCAGCACCCTCGGGCCGTCTCTAGCGGGAGGGACCCCCTACGAGCAGTACTTC. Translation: CASTLGPSLAGGTPYEQYF. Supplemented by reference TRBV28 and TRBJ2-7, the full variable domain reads DVKVTQSSRYLVKRTGEKVFLECVQDMDHENMFWYRQDPGLGLRLIYFSYDVKMKEKGDIPEGYSVSREKKERFSLILESASTNQTSMYLCASTLGPSLAGGTPYEQYFGPGTRLTVT.